This TCR beta chain was identified in a study of T cells in Graves' hyperthyroidism and ophthalmopathy. Study summary: Peripheral blood was drawn at first diagnosis, prior to all treatment.

Notes on the study in general: Stable hyperthyroidism and ophthalmopathy were separated using 13 V-J signatures. Median prediction lead before ophthalmopathy onset was around seven months with the model.

This CDR3 has 16 residues. Trimming at V came to 10 bases and at J to 1 base, leaving 14 bases not matched to a gene. CDR1 is SNHLY, CDR2 FYNNEI, per germline. TCR beta CDR3 region amplification was performed from RNA transcripts. Carried out on the TCR CDR3, a first-round RT-PCR used the HTBI primer set. MiXCR, applied by TCRdb to the multiplex PCR reads, yields one record per CDR3 protein. The data contain approximately 370,000 distinct CDR3 sequences, roughly 15% of them singletons. The study enrolled patients aged 18 to 65 with newly diagnosed hyperthyroidism of under 2 months' duration. This clonotype was counted at least ten times. Its antigen is undetermined.

This chain joins TRBV2 and TRBJ1-1; 8 bases align to TRBD1. The source of this sequence is a woman under 40 with Graves' hyperthyroidism that later progressed to Graves' ophthalmopathy. Sequencing was performed on blood. CDR3 DNA: TGTGCCACCTCTAAGGGGGACAGGTGGGAGAACACTGAAGCTTTCTTT. Encoded protein: CATSKGDRWENTEAFF.